A selection of T cell receptor beta chains follows, all from one sample in a study of T cells after posttransplantation cyclophosphamide. Some clones are missing from TCRdb's copy, which holds only in-frame ones; the method was immunoSEQ multiplex PCR. The data hold 9,500 to 14,000 clones, with 75% to 95% observed a single time. The material sequenced was PBMCs, taken after allogeneic stem cell transplant with posttransplant cyclophosphamide. The source of these receptors is a female patient between 30 and 45 years old who received an allogeneic stem cell transplant from an unrelated donor, was CMV-positive, and had no GVHD. Some T cells may arise from the graft donor. Both conserved end residues are part of each CDR3. Fields, in order: clone size, V gene, CDR3 length, CDR3 protein. Rows may omit the clone size; those that give it use once, few, many or a size class.

. TRBV5-8 14 CASSLGRVQETQYF
. TRBV27 14 CASRLQGERSPLHF
. TRBV19 13 CASSYRDVNGYTF
. TRBV6-1 17 CASSGNDRILMNTEAFF
once TRBV18 15 CASSPGGGVYNEQFF
. TRBV9 15 CASSPRVATNEKLFF
. TRBV27 16 CASSSPGRQGTYEQYF
. TRBV19 13 CASSPNSGEEQFF
. TRBV19 15 CASSTGQGGTDTQYF
few TRBV2 15 CASAGVAASNQPQHF
. TRBV11-2 16 CASSLNPPPRNQPQHF
once TRBV7-9 15 CASSLGEGRGYGYTF
once TRBV15 13 CATGGAANYGYTF
. TRBV7-9 16 CASSSTGGEGNTEAFF
. TRBV7-9 12 CASSSAGTEQFF
. TRBV4-2 19 CASSQQLAGWGKAKNIQYF
. TRBV27 15 CASSDRSSYNSPLHF
. TRBV9 14 CASSAAGQLTEAFF
. TRBV7-2 15 CASSQRTGGGQPQHF
. TRBV7-6 15 CASSLGGGTGYEQYF
. TRBV19 16 CASSIGHRGFTYEQYF
. TRBV5-4 16 CASSLGRGRVQETQYF
. TRBV9 14 CASSVEGQNTEAFF
. TRBV19 16 CASSISRAGEGDTQYF
. TRBV5-3 11 CARSLNQPQHF
. TRBV29-1 13 CSSNSGRNTEAFF
. TRBV29-1 13 CSVEDRVPYEQYF
. TRBV23-1 14 CASSRRRFLNEQYF
few TRBV10-3 14 CAITGGSGANVLTF
. TRBV5-1 14 CASSLGAGNEKLFF
. TRBV5-6 14 CASSATPAGDIQYF
. TRBV7-2 16 CASSLVGGYNYNEQFF
. TRBV5-1 16 CASSLGGKVSNSPLHF
. TRBV5-1 15 CATRGIRGGTDTQYF
. TRBV19 15 CASSIIERGNQPQHF
few TRBV5-1 12 CASSLEQYEQFF
once TRBV30 14 CAWGTGTGTYEQYF